The 23 T cell receptor beta chains reported below all come from one sample, sequenced in a study of OX40 agonist ivuxolimab in advanced cancers. Sequencing used immunoSEQ multiplex PCR; TCRdb keeps in-frame clones, though not all of them. The data contain about 41,000 clones, 75% to 85% of them singletons. Specimen: CD4+ or CD8+ T cells sorted from blood, collected in a trial of the OX40 agonist ivuxolimab. Every receptor here comes from an adult with an advanced solid tumor such as melanoma, head and neck, liver or kidney cancer.

J is TRBJ2-2 and V is TRBV28; TRBD1 aligns across 10 bases. Germline V gives CDR1 MDHEN, CDR2 SYDVKM. Unmatched junction bases numbered 7, after V lost 3 bases and J lost 6 bases. This CDR3 comprises 16 residues. This chain's CDR3 is CASSFGTGAGAGELFF. CDR3 coding DNA: TGTGCCAGCAGTTTTGGGACAGGGGCGGGTGCCGGGGAGCTGTTTTTT.

V gene TRBV5-1 combines with J gene TRBJ1-2, with D possibly TRBD1 on 6 matching bases. Trimming cost V 4 bases and J 5 bases, with 9 bases left between them. The CDR3 spans 12 residues. Germline CDR1 SGHRS, CDR2 YFSETQ. The CDR3 is CASSKGQYGYTF. CDR3 nucleotides: TGCGCCAGCAGCAAAGGACAGTATGGCTACACCTTC.

A single count supports this clone. V is TRBV7-6 and J is TRBJ2-4; TRBD2 might be the D (7 bases). The germline gives CDR1 SGHVS, CDR2 FNYEAQ. Trimming stripped 5 bases from V and 1 base from J, with 24 bases between. The CDR3 spans 19 residues. CDR3: CASSPLGAGEVGAKNIQYF. Written as DNA, the CDR3 is TGTGCCAGCAGCCCTTTGGGGGCGGGAGAAGTTGGGGCCAAAAACATTCAGTACTTC.

This clone was recorded once. This chain joins TRBV11-2 and TRBJ2-2; 8 bases align to TRBD2. The CDR3 has 15 amino acids. After removal of 2 bases from V and 5 bases from J, the junction contained 4 bases not matched to a gene. Germline CDR1 reads SGHAT; CDR2 reads FQNNGV. DNA for the CDR3: TGTGCCAGCAGCTTATCGTCGGGAGGGACCGGGGAGCTGTTTTTT. This sequence encodes CASSLSSGGTGELFF. The variable domain in full, with the rest retrieved from reference TRBV11-2 and TRBJ2-2, is EAGVAQSPRYKIIEKRQSVAFWCNPISGHATLYWYQQILGQGPKLLIQFQNNGVVDDSQLPKDRFSAERLKGVDSTLKIQPAKLEDSAVYLCASSLSSGGTGELFFGEGSRLTVL.

The V and J genes are TRBV6-5 and TRBJ1-5; D not certain. Trimming removed 2 bases at V and 6 bases at J, with 11 bases between. Germline lookup yields CDR1 MNHEY and CDR2 SVGAGI. The CDR3 sequence is 14 residues long. In DNA, the CDR3 is TGTGCCAGCAGTTACACGAGGGAGGTTCAGCCCCAGCATTTT. As protein: CASSYTREVQPQHF.

The V gene is TRBV19, the J gene TRBJ1-5; D gene unclear. V lost 5 bases and J 5 bases, leaving 16 bases between the germline ends. Per germline, CDR1 LNHDA and CDR2 SQIVND (reference sequence). The CDR3 loop spans 15 amino acids. The CDR3 DNA follows: TGTGCCAGTAGTGGACCCGGAGACCTCCATCAGCCCCAGCATTTT. Protein product: CASSGPGDLHQPQHF. Complete variable domain (other parts from reference TRBV19 and TRBJ1-5): DGGITQSPKYLFRKEGQNVTLSCEQNLNHDAMYWYRQDPGQGLRLIYYSQIVNDFQKGDIAEGYSVSREKKESFPLTVTSAQKNPTAFYLCASSGPGDLHQPQHFGDGTRLSIL.

The CDR3 region has the DNA TGTGCCAGCAGCTCAAGCGGGAGGCCGGAGATCAATGAGCAGTTCTTC. It is translated as CASSSSGRPEINEQFF. This chain uses TRBV11-3 with TRBJ2-1, with TRBD2 matching over 9 bases. CDR1 and CDR2 (germline): SGHNT, YENEEA. The CDR3 runs to 16 residues. The J segment lost 6 bases and the V segment lost 4 bases, leaving 10 bases of the junction unmatched.

The chain uses TRBV30 and TRBJ2-7, with a tentative D call TRBD1 (6 bases). V lost 6 bases and J lost 3, with 9 bases in between. Germline V gives CDR1 GTSNPN, CDR2 SVGIG (reference sequence). The CDR3 is made up of 11 amino acids. The CDR3 here is CACSQGYEQYF. DNA of the CDR3: TGTGCCTGTTCACAGGGCTACGAGCAGTACTTC.

The rearrangement uses TRBV5-1 and TRBJ1-1; D gene unclear. CDR3 length equals 13 residues. Germline values: CDR1 SGHRS, CDR2 YFSETQ. The V end lost 0 bases, the J end lost 1 base, and 4 bases lay between the germline ends. The CDR3 DNA reads as TGCGCCAGCAGCTTGGTACGGAACACTGAAGCTTTCTTT. Translated, it gives CASSLVRNTEAFF.

The V gene is TRBV27, the J gene TRBJ2-5; the D gene is possibly TRBD1 (6 bases). The CDR3 runs 13 residues. From germline, CDR1 is MNHEY and CDR2 SMNVEV (reference sequence). V lost 3 bases and J 4 bases, leaving 9 bases between the germline ends. In nucleotides, the CDR3 is TGTGCCAGCAGTTTTCTCAGGGGAGAGACCCAGTACTTC. Its translation is CASSFLRGETQYF.

The chain recombines TRBV6-6 with TRBJ1-6, with no clear D. Germline V gene sequence: CDR1 MNHNY, CDR2 SVGAGI (reference sequence). The CDR3 loop spans 14 amino acids. V gave up 3 bases and J gave up 9 bases, with 12 bases separating them. For the CDR3, the DNA is TGTGCCAGCAGTTATACTAGCGGACTTTCACCCCTCCACTTT. This gives the protein CASSYTSGLSPLHF.

This sequence joins TRBV28 and TRBJ1-2; possible D gene TRBD1, 6 bases. CDR1 and CDR2 from the germline V gene are MDHEN and SYDVKM. This CDR3 comprises 15 residues. V lost 6 bases to trimming and J lost 0 bases, with 14 bases between them. For the CDR3, the DNA is TGTGCCAGCAGGACTCAGGGGACTCCTAACTATGGCTACACCTTC. Translating it yields CASRTQGTPNYGYTF.

This CDR3 is CASSEAGNYGYTF. The CDR3 DNA sequence: TGCGCCAGCAGTGAGGCGGGAAACTATGGCTACACCTTC. The V and J genes are TRBV10-1 and TRBJ1-2; D is uncertain. The germline V and J ends were trimmed by 2 bases and 2 bases, with 6 bases remaining between them. The CDR3 covers 13 residues. From germline, CDR1 is WNHNN and CDR2 SYGVQD (reference sequence).

The V and J genes are TRBV7-6 and TRBJ1-3; the match to TRBD1 covers 8 bases. The junction had 12 bases not matched to a gene; V was cut back by 1 base and J by 1 base. CDR1 and CDR2 (germline): SGHVS, FNYEAQ. CDR3 length equals 19 residues. CDR3 region: CASSLGHVRDRYSGNTIYF. CDR3 in DNA: TGTGCCAGCAGCTTAGGTCACGTCCGGGACAGGTATTCTGGAAACACCATATATTTT.

The chain uses TRBV5-1 and TRBJ1-3; no reliable D call. Trimming shortened V by 0 bases and J by 7 bases, and 8 bases separated the two germline ends. The CDR3 spans 13 residues. In germline, CDR1 is SGHRS, CDR2 YFSETQ. In DNA, the CDR3 is TGCGCCAGCAGCTTGGACAGTCTGAACACCATATATTTT. It specifies CASSLDSLNTIYF.

The chain combines TRBV6-5 with TRBJ2-2; D gene ambiguous. Germline CDR1 MNHEY, CDR2 SVGAGI. With 2 bases removed from V and 9 bases from J, the gap between germline ends came to 10 bases. The CDR3 covers 13 residues. In DNA, the CDR3 is TGTGCCAGCAGTTACCGGAATATGAGGGAGCTGTTTTTT. It translates to CASSYRNMRELFF.

The chain combines TRBV30 with TRBJ2-3; D is unresolved. This CDR3 spans 12 amino acids. V lost 0 bases, J lost 8 bases, and 9 bases lay in between. The germline CDR1 and CDR2 sequences are GTSNPN and SVGIG (reference sequence). CDR3 sequence (DNA): TGTGCCTGGAGTGTAAGTGCTGGTACGCAGTATTTT. It codes for CAWSVSAGTQYF.

V usage is TRBV6-5 and J usage is TRBJ2-1; possible D gene TRBD2, 6 bases. The germline V gene encodes CDR1 MNHEY and CDR2 SVGAGI. CDR3 length: 13 residues. V was cut by 7 bases and J by 4 bases, with 11 bases left in between. This CDR3 is CASKASAYNEQFF. CDR3 nucleotide sequence: TGTGCCAGCAAAGCTAGCGCGTACAATGAGCAGTTCTTC.

This clone was counted a few times. The rearrangement links TRBV25-1 to TRBJ1-1; weak D call: TRBD1 (6 bases). V was clipped by 3 bases and J by 4 bases, with 9 bases between them. CDR1 is MGHDK, CDR2 SYGVNS, per germline. The CDR3 totals 13 residues. The CDR3 DNA follows: TGTGCCAGCAGTGACCGGGGGCCCACTGAAGCTTTCTTT. Protein product: CASSDRGPTEAFF.

This chain joins TRBV9 and TRBJ2-1, with 9 nucleotides matching TRBD2. With V trimmed by 4 bases and J by 0 bases, 11 bases remained unmatched. The germline V gene encodes CDR1 SGDLS and CDR2 YYNGEE. The CDR3 length is 18 residues. The DNA for the CDR3 is TGTGCCAGCAGCCCTCGGGGGACTAGCAGAAGCTCCTACAATGAGCAGTTCTTC. Translated: CASSPRGTSRSSYNEQFF.

The chain recombines TRBV7-2 with TRBJ1-6; D is perhaps TRBD1 (6 bases). Trimming removed 5 bases from V and 10 bases from J, with 15 bases in between. The CDR3 spans 14 residues. Germline assignment: CDR1 SGHTA and CDR2 FQGNSA. In nucleotides, the CDR3 is TGTGCCAGCAGCAACAGGGAGGGATACTCACCCCTCCACTTT. The encoded protein is CASSNREGYSPLHF.

V usage is TRBV6-5 and J usage is TRBJ1-1; no clear D gene. Trimming shortened V by 1 base and J by 5 bases, and 8 bases separated the two germline ends. The germline gives CDR1 MNHEY, CDR2 SVGAGI. The CDR3 is 13 residues long. CDR3 nucleotides: TGTGCCAGCAGTTACTACTCAGAAACTGAAGCTTTCTTT. As protein: CASSYYSETEAFF.

This clone has only one observation. The chain couples TRBV29-1 to TRBJ1-1, with D hard to call. The CDR3 totals 11 residues. Germline V gene data show CDR1 as SQVTM and CDR2 as ANQGSEA. Trimming removed 8 bases from V and 9 bases from J, with 16 bases in between. The CDR3 loop reads CSFRTEAKAFF. CDR3 nucleotides: TGCAGCTTTCGGACTGAAGCAAAAGCTTTCTTT.